This is a list of T cell receptor beta chains from one sample in a study of T cell responses to AZD1222 COVID-19 vaccine. TCRdb's copy holds only in-frame clones and misses some; the assay was immunoSEQ multiplex PCR. This table holds 140,000 to 150,000 clones, approximately 89% found once. The material sequenced was peripheral blood, taken on day 0 of AZD1222 vaccination. The receptors were gathered from an adult in good health. CDR3s leave out the opening cysteine and the closing phenylalanine or tryptophan.

J,V,CDR3
TRBJ1-4,TRBV28,ASRPLVGVNEKLF
TRBJ2-2,TRBV4-3,ASSQDPAGGLQNTGELF
TRBJ2-1,TRBV28,ASSTISSGEQF
TRBJ1-1,TRBV18,ASSPQGGNTEAF
TRBJ1-1,TRBV29-1,SVVQGMNTEAF
TRBJ2-1,TRBV10-3,AISESELAGGPTYNEQF
TRBJ1-5,TRBV25-1,ASSGTGHQPQH
TRBJ1-3,TRBV12-5,ASGLVVGRRRSGNTIY
TRBJ2-7,TRBV7-2,ASSPWGAGYEQY
TRBJ2-5,TRBV5-4,ASSLARVEETQY